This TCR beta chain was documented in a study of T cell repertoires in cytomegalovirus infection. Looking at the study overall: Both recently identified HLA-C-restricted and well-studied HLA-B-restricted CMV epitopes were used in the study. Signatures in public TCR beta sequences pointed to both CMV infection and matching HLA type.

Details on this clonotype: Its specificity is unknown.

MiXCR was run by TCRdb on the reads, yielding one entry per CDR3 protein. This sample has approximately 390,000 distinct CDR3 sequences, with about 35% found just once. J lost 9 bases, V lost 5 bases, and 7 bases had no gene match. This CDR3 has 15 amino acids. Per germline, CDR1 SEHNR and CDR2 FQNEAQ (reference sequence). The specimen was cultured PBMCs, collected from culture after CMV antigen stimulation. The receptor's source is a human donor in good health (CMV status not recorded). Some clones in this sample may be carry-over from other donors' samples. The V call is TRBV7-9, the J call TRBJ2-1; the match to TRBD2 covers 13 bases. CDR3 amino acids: CASSLSGLAGSEQFF. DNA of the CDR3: TGTGCCAGCAGCCTCTCGGGACTAGCGGGAAGTGAGCAGTTCTTC.